The clone carrying this TCR beta chain has a single count. The sample's time point: 2015-2016 season, pre-vaccination. This entry is derived from a study of follicular helper T cells after annual influenza vaccination. Germline V gene data show CDR1 as MNHNS and CDR2 as SASEGT. Trimming removed 3 bases from V and 3 bases from J, with 8 bases in between. The CDR3 contains 14 residues. Here immunoSEQ multiplex PCR was the method, and the copy in TCRdb shows in-frame clones only, minus some. The table lists some 5,000 clones, roughly four fifths of them singletons, with around 0.71% in the top ten. This material consisted of CXCR5- memory CD4+ T cells sorted from blood, taken on the day of influenza vaccination. The rearrangement joins TRBV6-1 to TRBJ2-2; D gene uncertain. The TCR was taken from an adult who received the influenza vaccine. The CDR3 spells CASSDTFDTGELFF. CDR3 sequence (DNA): TGTGCCAGCAGTGACACCTTCGACACCGGGGAGCTGTTTTTT.